This T cell receptor beta chain is drawn from a study of memory CD4+ T cells and cytomegalovirus serostatus. Turning to the study itself: Of the healthy Belgian adults, 9 were CMV seropositive and about two dozen seronegative.

This table comes from immunoSEQ multiplex PCR, and its TCRdb copy is limited to in-frame clones, with some not included. The repertoire holds 40,000 to 55,000 clones, with around 83% as singletons. The sort gate was single viable CD3+CD4+CD8-CD45RO+ cells for memory CD4+ T cells. Positive selection with CD4 microbeads enriched total CD4+ T cells. In regard to this clone: Its antigen remains unidentified.

The CDR3 contains 14 residues. CDR1 and CDR2 (germline): SGHRS, YFSETQ. The V segment lost 4 bases and the J segment 6 bases; nucleotides outside the gene matches: 6. General study points: About 40% of the roughly 150 known CMV-associated TCRbeta sequences appeared in CD4+ memory.

The sequencing input was memory CD4+ T cells from blood. The V and J genes are TRBV5-1 and TRBJ1-1, with 10 bases lining up with TRBD1. This TCR came from an adult in good health and CMV-seropositive. CDR3 sequence reads: CASSPGQGSAEAFF. In DNA, the CDR3 is TGCGCCAGCAGCCCGGGACAGGGGAGCGCTGAAGCTTTCTTT.